This is a list of T cell receptor beta chains from one sample in a study of liver allograft versus peripheral blood T cells. Each CDR3 protein gets one entry after TCRdb re-called the reads with MiXCR. The sample includes approximately 11,000 distinct CDR3 sequences, about a quarter of them seen just once. These receptors originate from a human patient who had a liver transplant. Some T cells may be provided by the graft donor. The CDR3 runs from the conserved cysteine through the conserved F or W. The D gene is left open where the match is weak. The size entry is marked missing in some rows and otherwise reads once, few, many or a size class.

size	length	D	V	J	CDR3	DNA
medium-sized	14	NA	TRBV10-3	TRBJ1-2	CAISETYTNYGYTF	TGTGCCATCAGTGAGACATACACAAACTATGGCTACACCTTC
medium-sized	12	NA	TRBV19	TRBJ2-1	CASRTLFNEQFF	TGTGCCAGTAGAACCCTCTTCAATGAGCAGTTCTTC
few	14	NA	TRBV11-2	TRBJ1-1	CASSLRGRDTEAFF	TGTGCCAGCAGCTTACGGGGGCGAGACACTGAAGCTTTCTTT
few	16	NA	TRBV30	TRBJ2-3	CAWRSPGQGSTDTQYF	TGTGCCTGGAGATCCCCAGGGCAGGGGTCGACAGATACGCAGTATTTT
medium-sized	13	NA	TRBV6-1	TRBJ1-6	CASRTSYNSPLHF	TGTGCCAGCCGCACAAGCTATAATTCACCCCTCCACTTT
NA	15	TRBD1	TRBV15	TRBJ1-5	CATSRRRTGVQPQHF	TGTGCCACCAGCAGGAGGCGAACAGGGGTTCAGCCCCAGCATTTT
NA	21	NA	TRBV6-2/TRBV6-3	TRBJ2-1	CASSYSRGLRRGWFQNTEQFF	TGTGCCAGCAGTTACTCTAGAGGACTCCGCCGGGGGTGGTTTCAGAATACTGAGCAGTTCTTC
NA	15	TRBD1	TRBV24-1	TRBJ2-1	CATSDPGTGGTEQFF	TGTGCCACCAGTGATCCTGGGACAGGGGGAACGGAGCAGTTCTTC
few	16	NA	TRBV20-1	TRBJ1-2	CSARAPQHQINYGYTF	TGCAGTGCTAGAGCCCCCCAGCATCAGATAAACTATGGCTACACCTTC
few	19	NA	TRBV7-9	TRBJ1-4	CASTFQRRLLFLPSEKLFF	TGTGCCAGCACCTTCCAAAGGAGGCTGCTCTTCCTTCCTAGTGAAAAACTGTTTTTT
medium-sized	15	TRBD1	TRBV27	TRBJ1-1	CASSKPGQGWTEAFF	TGTGCCAGCAGTAAACCGGGACAGGGGTGGACTGAAGCTTTCTTT
NA	13	NA	TRBV6-2/TRBV6-3	TRBJ1-1	CASSYSLRPEAFF	TGTGCCAGCAGTTACTCCCTACGGCCCGAAGCTTTCTTT
few	15	TRBD1	TRBV27	TRBJ1-1	CASSWSGGMNTEAFF	TGTGCCAGCAGTTGGTCAGGGGGTATGAACACTGAAGCTTTCTTT
medium-sized	16	TRBD1	TRBV24-1	TRBJ1-1	CATSETPGQGNTEAFF	TGTGCCACCAGTGAGACTCCGGGACAGGGGAACACTGAAGCTTTCTTT
few	17	TRBD2	TRBV11-2	TRBJ2-1	CASSPRVGGLSYNEQFF	TGTGCCAGCAGCCCTAGAGTGGGAGGGCTCTCCTACAATGAGCAGTTCTTC
NA	15	NA	TRBV7-2	TRBJ2-3	CASSLGLAYTDTQYF	TGTGCCAGCAGCTTAGGGCTAGCCTACACAGATACGCAGTATTTT
once	15	NA	TRBV7-2	TRBJ2-7	CASSSRRAPPYEQYF	TGTGCCAGCAGCTCGAGAAGGGCCCCACCCTACGAGCAGTACTTC
few	15	NA	TRBV5-4	TRBJ1-3	CASSLASGAGNTIYF	TGTGCCAGCAGCTTGGCCAGTGGGGCTGGAAACACCATATATTTT
NA	12	TRBD1	TRBV19	TRBJ1-5	CASRQGNQPQHF	TGTGCCAGCAGACAGGGGAATCAGCCCCAGCATTTT
few	11	NA	TRBV11-1	TRBJ2-1	CASSFNNEQFF	TGTGCCAGCAGCTTCAACAATGAGCAGTTCTTC
medium-sized	11	NA	TRBV18	TRBJ1-1	CASSPDLEAFF	TGTGCCAGCTCGCCAGACCTTGAAGCTTTCTTT
NA	15	TRBD1	TRBV16	TRBJ2-6	CASSLRGFGANVLTF	TGTGCCAGCAGCCTCAGGGGGTTCGGGGCCAACGTCCTGACTTTC
NA	12	NA	TRBV6-2/TRBV6-3	TRBJ1-5	CASGLRNQPQHF	TGTGCCAGCGGGCTTCGCAATCAGCCCCAGCATTTT
NA	13	NA	TRBV10-3	TRBJ1-3	CAISESAGNTIYF	TGTGCCATCAGTGAGTCTGCTGGAAACACCATATATTTT
NA	13	TRBD1	TRBV20-1	TRBJ1-2	CSAILTGMRGYTF	TGCAGTGCTATACTGACAGGGATGCGGGGCTACACCTTC
NA	14	NA	TRBV6-6	TRBJ2-5	CASSYSGAQETQYF	TGTGCCAGCAGTTACTCAGGGGCCCAAGAGACCCAGTACTTC
medium-sized	14	TRBD1	TRBV18	TRBJ1-1	CASSHRTGDTEAFF	TGTGCCAGCTCACACCGGACAGGGGACACTGAAGCTTTCTTT
NA	15	NA	TRBV7-3	TRBJ2-7	CASSLMKGGNYEQYF	TGTGCCAGCAGCTTAATGAAGGGGGGGAACTACGAGCAGTACTTC